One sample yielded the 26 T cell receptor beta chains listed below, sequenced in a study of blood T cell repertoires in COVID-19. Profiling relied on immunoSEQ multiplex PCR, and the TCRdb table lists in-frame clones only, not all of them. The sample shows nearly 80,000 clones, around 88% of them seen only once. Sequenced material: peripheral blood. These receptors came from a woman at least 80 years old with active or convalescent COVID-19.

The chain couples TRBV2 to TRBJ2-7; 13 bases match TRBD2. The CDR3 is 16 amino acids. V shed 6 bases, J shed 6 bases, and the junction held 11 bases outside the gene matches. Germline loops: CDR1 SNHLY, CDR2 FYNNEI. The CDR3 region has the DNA TGTGCCAGCAGCGTAGGACTAGCGGGAGTCGGAGGCGAGCAGTACTTC. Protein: CASSVGLAGVGGEQYF.

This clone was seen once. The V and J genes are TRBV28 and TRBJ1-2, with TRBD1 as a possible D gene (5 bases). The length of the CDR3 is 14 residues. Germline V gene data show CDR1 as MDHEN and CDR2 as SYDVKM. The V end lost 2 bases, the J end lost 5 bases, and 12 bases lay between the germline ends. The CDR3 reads CASSLRRVGYGYTF. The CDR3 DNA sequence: TGTGCCAGCAGTTTACGCAGGGTTGGATATGGCTACACCTTC.

CDR3 sequence (DNA): TGTGCCACCAGCAGAGTCGTCGTCTCCTACGAGCAGTACTTC. Encoded protein: CATSRVVVSYEQYF. The chain carries TRBV15 and TRBJ2-7; D not resolved. Per the germline V gene, CDR1 is LNHNV and CDR2 is YYDKDF (reference sequence). The CDR3 has 14 amino acids. With 1 base removed from V and 0 bases from J, the gap between germline ends came to 7 bases.

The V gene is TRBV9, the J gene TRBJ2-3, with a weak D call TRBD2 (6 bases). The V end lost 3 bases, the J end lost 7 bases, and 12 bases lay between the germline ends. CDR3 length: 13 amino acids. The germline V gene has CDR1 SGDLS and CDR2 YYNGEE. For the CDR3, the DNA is TGTGCCAGCAGCGGCGCGGGGATTAATACGCAGTATTTT. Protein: CASSGAGINTQYF.

The CDR3 bases are TGTGCCTGGAGTTTAAACTATGGCTACACCTTC. It translates to CAWSLNYGYTF. V is TRBV30 and J is TRBJ1-2; D is undetermined. Germline V CDR1 and CDR2: GTSNPN, SVGIG (reference sequence). V lost 2 bases and J lost 2, with 3 bases in between. This CDR3 is built from 11 residues.

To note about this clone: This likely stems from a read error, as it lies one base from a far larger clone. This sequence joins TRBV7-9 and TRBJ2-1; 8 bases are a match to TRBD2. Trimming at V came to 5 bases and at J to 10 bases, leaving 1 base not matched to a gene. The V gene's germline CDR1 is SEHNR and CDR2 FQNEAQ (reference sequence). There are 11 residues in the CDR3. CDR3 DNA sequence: TGTGCCAGCAGCGGCGGGGGGGAGCAGTTCTTC. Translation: CASSGGGEQFF.

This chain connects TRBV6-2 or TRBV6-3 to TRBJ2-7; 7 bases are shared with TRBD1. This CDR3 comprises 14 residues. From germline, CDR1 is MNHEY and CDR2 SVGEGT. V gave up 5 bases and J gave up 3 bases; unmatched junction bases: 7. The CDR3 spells CASSPQGTDYEQYF. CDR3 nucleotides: TGTGCCAGCAGTCCCCAAGGGACAGACTACGAGCAGTACTTC.

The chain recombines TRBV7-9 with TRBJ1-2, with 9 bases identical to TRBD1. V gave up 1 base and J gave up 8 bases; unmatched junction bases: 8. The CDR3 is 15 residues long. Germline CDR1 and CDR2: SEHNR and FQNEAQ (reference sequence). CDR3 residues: CASSLGEDRGLGYTF. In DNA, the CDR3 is TGTGCCAGCAGCTTAGGGGAGGACAGGGGCCTCGGCTACACCTTC. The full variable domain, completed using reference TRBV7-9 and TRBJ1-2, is DTGVSQNPRHKITKRGQNVTFRCDPISEHNRLYWYRQTLGQGPEFLTYFQNEAQLEKSRLLSDRFSAERPKGSFSTLEIQRTEQGDSAMYLCASSLGEDRGLGYTFGSGTRLTVV.

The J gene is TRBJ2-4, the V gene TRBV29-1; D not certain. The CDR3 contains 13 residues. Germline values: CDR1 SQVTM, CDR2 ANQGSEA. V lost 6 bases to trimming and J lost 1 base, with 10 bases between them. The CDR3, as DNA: TGCAGCGTCTTCTTTTCGGCCAAAAACATTCAGTACTTC. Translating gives CSVFFSAKNIQYF. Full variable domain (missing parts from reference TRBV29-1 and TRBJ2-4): SAVISQKPSRDICQRGTSLTIQCQVDSQVTMMFWYRQQPGQSLTLIATANQGSEATYESGFVIDKFPISRPNLTFSTLTVSNMSPEDSSIYLCSVFFSAKNIQYFGAGTRLSVL.

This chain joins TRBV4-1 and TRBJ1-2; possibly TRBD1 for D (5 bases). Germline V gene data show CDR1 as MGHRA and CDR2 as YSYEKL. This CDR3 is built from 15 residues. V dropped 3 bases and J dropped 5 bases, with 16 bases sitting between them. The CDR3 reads CASSQTASKPYGYTF. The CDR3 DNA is TGCGCCAGCAGCCAGACAGCCTCCAAACCATATGGCTACACCTTC.

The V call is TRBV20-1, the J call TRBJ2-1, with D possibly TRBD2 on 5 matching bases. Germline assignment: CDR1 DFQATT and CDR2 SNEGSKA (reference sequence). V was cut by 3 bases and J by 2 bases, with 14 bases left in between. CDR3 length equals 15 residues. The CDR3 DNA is TGCAGTGCTAGTCACGGACTTGGCACCTACAATGAGCAGTTCTTC. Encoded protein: CSASHGLGTYNEQFF.

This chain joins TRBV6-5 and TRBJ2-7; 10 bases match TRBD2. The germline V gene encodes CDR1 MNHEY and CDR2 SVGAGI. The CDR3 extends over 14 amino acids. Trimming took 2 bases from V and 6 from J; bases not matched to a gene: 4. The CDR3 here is CASSYASGSREQYF. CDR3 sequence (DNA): TGTGCCAGCAGTTACGCTAGCGGGAGTCGCGAGCAGTACTTC.

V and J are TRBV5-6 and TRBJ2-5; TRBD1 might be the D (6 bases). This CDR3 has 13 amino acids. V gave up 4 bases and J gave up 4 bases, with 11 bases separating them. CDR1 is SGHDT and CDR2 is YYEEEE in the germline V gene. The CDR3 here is CASSPTGLETQYF. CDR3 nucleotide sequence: TGTGCCAGCAGCCCAACAGGGCTAGAGACCCAGTACTTC.

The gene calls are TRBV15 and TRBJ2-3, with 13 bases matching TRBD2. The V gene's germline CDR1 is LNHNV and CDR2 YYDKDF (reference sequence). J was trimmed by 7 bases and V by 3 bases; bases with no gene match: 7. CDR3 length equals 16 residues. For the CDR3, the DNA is TGTGCCACCAGCAGCTTAGGACTAGCGGGGGCAAATACGCAGTATTTT. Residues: CATSSLGLAGANTQYF.

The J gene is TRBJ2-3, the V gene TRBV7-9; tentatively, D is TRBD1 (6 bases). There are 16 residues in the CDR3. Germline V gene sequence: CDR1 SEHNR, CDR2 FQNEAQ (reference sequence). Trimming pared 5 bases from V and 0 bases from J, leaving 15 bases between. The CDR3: CASSLTGTTSTDTQYF. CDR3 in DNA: TGTGCCAGCAGCCTGACCGGGACAACTAGCACAGATACGCAGTATTTT.

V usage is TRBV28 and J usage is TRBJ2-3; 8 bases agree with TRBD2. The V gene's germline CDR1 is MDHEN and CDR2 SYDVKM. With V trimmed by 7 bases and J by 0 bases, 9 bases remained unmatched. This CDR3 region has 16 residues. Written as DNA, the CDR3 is TGTGCCAGCATTTCCCCTACTAGCGGAAGCACAGATACGCAGTATTTT. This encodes CASISPTSGSTDTQYF.

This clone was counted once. In DNA form, the CDR3 reads TGTGCCAGCAGTATGGCAGGGCGAGATACGCAGTATTTT. Translated: CASSMAGRDTQYF. The rearrangement links TRBV27 to TRBJ2-3; weak D call: TRBD1 (5 bases). The CDR3 consists of 13 residues. V lost 5 bases to trimming and J lost 5 bases, with 11 bases between them. Germline CDR1 and CDR2: MNHEY and SMNVEV (reference sequence).

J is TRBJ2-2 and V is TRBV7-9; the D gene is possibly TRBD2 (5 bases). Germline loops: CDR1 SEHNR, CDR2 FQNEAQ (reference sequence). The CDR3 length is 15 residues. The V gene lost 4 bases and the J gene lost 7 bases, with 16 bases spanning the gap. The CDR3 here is CASSSFGSVIGELFF. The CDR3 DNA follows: TGTGCCAGCAGCTCATTTGGGAGCGTGATCGGGGAGCTGTTTTTT.

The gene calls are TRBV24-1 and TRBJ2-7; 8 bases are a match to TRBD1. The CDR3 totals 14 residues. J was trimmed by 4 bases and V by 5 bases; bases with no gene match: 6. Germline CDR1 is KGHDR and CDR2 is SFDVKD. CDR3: CATSGAGGKYEQYF. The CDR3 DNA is TGTGCCACCAGTGGGGCAGGGGGCAAGTACGAGCAGTACTTC.

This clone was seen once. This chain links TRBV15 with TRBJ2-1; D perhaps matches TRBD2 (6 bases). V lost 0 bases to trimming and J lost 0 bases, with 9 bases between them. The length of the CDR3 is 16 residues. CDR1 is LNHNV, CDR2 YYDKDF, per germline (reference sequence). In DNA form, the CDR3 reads TGTGCCACCAGCAGAGATCTACTAGCCTCCTACAATGAGCAGTTCTTC. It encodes CATSRDLLASYNEQFF. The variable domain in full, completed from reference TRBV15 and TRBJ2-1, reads DAMVIQNPRYQVTQFGKPVTLSCSQTLNHNVMYWYQQKSSQAPKLLFHYYDKDFNNEADTPDNFQSRRPNTSFCFLDIRSPGLGDTAMYLCATSRDLLASYNEQFFGPGTRLTVL.

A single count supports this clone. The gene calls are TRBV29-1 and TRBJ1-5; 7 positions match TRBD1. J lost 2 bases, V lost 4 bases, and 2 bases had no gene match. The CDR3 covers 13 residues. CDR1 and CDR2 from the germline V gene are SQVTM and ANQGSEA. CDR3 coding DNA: TGCAGCGTTGGACAGGGCGGCAATCAGCCCCAGCATTTT. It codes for CSVGQGGNQPQHF. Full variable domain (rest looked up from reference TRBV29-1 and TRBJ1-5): SAVISQKPSRDICQRGTSLTIQCQVDSQVTMMFWYRQQPGQSLTLIATANQGSEATYESGFVIDKFPISRPNLTFSTLTVSNMSPEDSSIYLCSVGQGGNQPQHFGDGTRLSIL.

The CDR3 sequence is CASSFGDRGWVETQYF. The CDR3 DNA is TGTGCCAGCAGCTTTGGGGACAGGGGTTGGGTAGAGACCCAGTACTTC. The V gene is TRBV7-9, the J gene TRBJ2-5, with TRBD1 matching over 10 bases. The V gene's germline CDR1 is SEHNR and CDR2 FQNEAQ (reference sequence). CDR3 length: 16 residues. The J segment lost 4 bases and the V segment lost 3 bases, leaving 8 bases of the junction unmatched.

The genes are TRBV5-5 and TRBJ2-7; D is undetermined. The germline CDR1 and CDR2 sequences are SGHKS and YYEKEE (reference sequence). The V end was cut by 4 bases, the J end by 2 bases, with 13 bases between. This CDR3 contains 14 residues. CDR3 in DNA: TGTGCCAGCAGCCCCCCCAACCAGGCCTACGAGCAGTACTTC. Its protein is CASSPPNQAYEQYF.

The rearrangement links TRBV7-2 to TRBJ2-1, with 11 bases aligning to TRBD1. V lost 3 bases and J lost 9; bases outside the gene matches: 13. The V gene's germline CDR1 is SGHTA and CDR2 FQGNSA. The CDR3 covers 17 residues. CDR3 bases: TGTGCCAGCAGCTTTCGCCCGGGACAGGGGGGTTTGGGTGAGCAGTTCTTC. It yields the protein CASSFRPGQGGLGEQFF.

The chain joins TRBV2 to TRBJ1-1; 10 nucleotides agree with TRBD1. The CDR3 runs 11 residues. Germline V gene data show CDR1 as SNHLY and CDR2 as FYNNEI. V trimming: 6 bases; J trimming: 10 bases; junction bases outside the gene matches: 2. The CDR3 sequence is CASRDRGRAFF. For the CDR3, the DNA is TGTGCCAGCAGGGACAGGGGGAGAGCTTTCTTT.

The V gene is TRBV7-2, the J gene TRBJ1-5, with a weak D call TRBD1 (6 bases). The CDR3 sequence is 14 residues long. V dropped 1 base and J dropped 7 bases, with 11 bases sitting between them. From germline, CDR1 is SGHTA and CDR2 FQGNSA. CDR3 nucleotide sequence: TGTGCCAGCAGCTTAGGCAGGGGAGGGCAGCCCCAGCATTTT. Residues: CASSLGRGGQPQHF.